The 7 T cell receptor beta chains below come from one sample, sequenced in a study of shared clonotypes between healthy human individuals. The table came from immunoSEQ multiplex PCR; TCRdb's copy has only in-frame clones and leaves some out. The table includes roughly 450,000 clones, 79% detected once. The specimen sequenced was PBMCs. The receptor set was obtained from a woman in her thirties or forties in good health. Some clones in this sample may be carry-over from other donors' samples.

The sample holds a few counts of this clone. This rearrangement joins TRBV6-5 to TRBJ1-2; D is unresolved. CDR1 and CDR2 from the germline V gene are MNHEY and SVGAGI. The CDR3 contains 14 residues. Trimming cost V 4 bases and J 2 bases, with 11 bases left between them. In DNA form, the CDR3 reads TGTGCCAGCAGTTCCCCTACAATGAACTATGGCTACACCTTC. As protein: CASSSPTMNYGYTF.

The CDR3 DNA reads TGTGCCAGCAGTCAGTACGGGACAGGGCTGCATCAGCCCCAGCATTTT. Protein: CASSQYGTGLHQPQHF. The chain uses TRBV6-6 and TRBJ1-5, with TRBD1 matching over 9 bases. The germline V gene encodes CDR1 MNHNY and CDR2 SVGAGI (reference sequence). The V and J ends lost 5 bases and 5 bases, in that order; junction bases with no gene match: 10. This CDR3 region has 16 residues.

This sequence joins TRBV15 and TRBJ1-3; D ambiguous. Looked up from germline, CDR1 is LNHNV and CDR2 is YYDKDF (reference sequence). This CDR3 is built from 16 residues. The V gene lost 0 bases and the J gene lost 4 bases, with 13 bases spanning the gap. The CDR3 DNA is TGTGCCACCAGCAGAGAGGCACAGTTCGTAGGAAACACCATATATTTT. It is translated as CATSREAQFVGNTIYF.

This chain connects TRBV7-9 to TRBJ2-2; D is uncertain. The V end lost 3 bases, the J end lost 7 bases, and 6 bases lay between the germline ends. This CDR3 region has 12 residues. CDR1 and CDR2 (germline): SEHNR, FQNEAQ (reference sequence). The CDR3 nucleotides read TGTGCCAGCAGCTTGCCCATCGGGGAGCTGTTTTTT. Residues: CASSLPIGELFF.

V usage is TRBV15 and J usage is TRBJ2-7; D not resolved. CDR1 and CDR2 from the germline V gene are LNHNV and YYDKDF (reference sequence). Trimming left V 5 bases short and J 2 bases short, with 13 bases between. The CDR3 length is 14 residues. CDR3 amino acids: CATSLVPAAYEQYF. Here the CDR3 DNA reads TGTGCCACCAGCTTAGTGCCTGCCGCCTACGAGCAGTACTTC. The full variable domain, in which reference TRBV15 and TRBJ2-7 provide the parts outside the CDR3, is DAMVIQNPRYQVTQFGKPVTLSCSQTLNHNVMYWYQQKSSQAPKLLFHYYDKDFNNEADTPDNFQSRRPNTSFCFLDIRSPGLGDTAMYLCATSLVPAAYEQYFGPGTRLTVT.

The V gene is TRBV15, the J gene TRBJ2-1; TRBD1 matches at 7 bases. This CDR3 contains 13 residues. The V gene end was trimmed by 3 bases and the J gene end by 10 bases; junction bases not matched to a gene: 6. Germline values: CDR1 LNHNV, CDR2 YYDKDF (reference sequence). The CDR3 sequence is CATSSLDRAEQFF. The CDR3 DNA sequence: TGTGCCACCAGCAGCCTAGACAGGGCCGAGCAGTTCTTC.

This clone was seen more than once but under ten times. Other DNA variants within this sample encode the same CDR3. This chain links TRBV5-1 with TRBJ1-1; tentative D call: TRBD1 (5 bases). From germline, CDR1 is SGHRS and CDR2 YFSETQ. V was cut by 1 base and J by 4 bases, with 8 bases left in between. CDR3 length: 13 residues. CDR3 loop: CASSLRGGTEAFF. The CDR3, as DNA: TGCGCCAGCAGCTTGAGGGGCGGCACTGAAGCTTTCTTT.